Following are 16 T cell receptor beta chains from one sample sequenced in a study of T-cell memory formation after mild COVID-19. TCRdb re-analysed the 5' RACE reads in MiXCR, keeping a single row per CDR3 protein. The data contain roughly 110,000 distinct CDR3 sequences, around 14% of them singletons. The specimen was PBMCs or a T cell subset sorted from them (not recorded which). These receptors were obtained from a man between 18 and 29 years old who had mild COVID-19 (a few samples of this study predate the infection). Cell type and time point are not known.

In DNA, the CDR3 is TGTGCCAGCAGCTCGTCACCCTCGTCGAATGAGCAGTTCTTC. This sequence encodes CASSSSPSSNEQFF. J is TRBJ2-1 and V is TRBV7-3; unclear D gene. The CDR3 length is 14 residues. V lost 4 bases and J lost 7, with 14 bases in between. The germline CDR1 and CDR2 sequences are SGHTA and FQGTGA.

This clonotype turned up a few times. The genes are TRBV11-2 and TRBJ2-5; the match to TRBD2 covers 9 bases. Germline CDR1 is SGHAT and CDR2 is FQNNGV. This CDR3 contains 15 residues. Trimming cost V 5 bases and J 2 bases; bases outside gene matches: 6. For the CDR3, the DNA is TGTGCCAGCAGCCGGACTAGCGTTATTCAAGAGACCCAGTACTTC. This sequence encodes CASSRTSVIQETQYF.

This clonotype was picked up many times. This chain joins TRBV29-1 and TRBJ2-5, with 9 bases that match TRBD1. Germline V gives CDR1 SQVTM, CDR2 ANQGSEA. The CDR3 sequence is 14 residues long. The trim removed 7 bases at V and 5 bases at J, leaving 11 bases unmatched. Here the CDR3 DNA reads TGCAGCGGTTACCGGGACAGGGCAATGGAGACCCAGTACTTC. Translation gives CSGYRDRAMETQYF.

This clonotype was observed many times. The gene calls are TRBV4-2 and TRBJ2-4, with D tentatively TRBD1 (5 bases). CDR3 size: 14 residues. The ends were cut back, 0 bases at V and 9 bases at J, with 12 bases in the middle. Germline assignment: CDR1 LGHNA and CDR2 YNFKEQ. The CDR3 reads CASSQDGGAGIQYF. In DNA, the CDR3 is TGTGCCAGCAGCCAAGATGGTGGGGCCGGCATTCAGTACTTC.

The genes are TRBV12-3 or TRBV12-4 and TRBJ2-3; perhaps TRBD1 as D (6 bases). Trimming stripped 5 bases from V and 7 bases from J, with 22 bases between. The CDR3 is 16 amino acids. CDR3 in DNA: TGTGCCAGCAGTCCGATTGGACAGTACCACAATAATACGCAGTATTTT. Translating it yields CASSPIGQYHNNTQYF.

This clonotype was observed a few times. The chain carries TRBV12-3 or TRBV12-4 and TRBJ2-7, with D possibly matching TRBD1 (5 bases). The CDR3 extends over 13 amino acids. V was cut by 5 bases and J by 6 bases, with 14 bases left in between. The CDR3 protein is CASSLGAGSEQYV. CDR3 bases: TGTGCCAGCAGTCTAGGGGCAGGCTCCGAGCAGTACGTC.

This clonotype has just a few counts. V usage is TRBV3-1 and J usage is TRBJ1-6; TRBD1 matches at 7 bases. V lost 4 bases to trimming and J lost 9 bases; unmatched junction nucleotides: 9. The CDR3 is made up of 15 amino acids. Germline values: CDR1 LGHDT, CDR2 YNNKEL (reference sequence). The DNA of the CDR3 is TGTGCCAGCAGCCCACGGGAGGGGGCTTCTTCACCCCTCCACTTT. Translation: CASSPREGASSPLHF.

This clonotype has a count of ten or more. As DNA, the CDR3 is TGTGCCAGCAGCCTAGACTCCCCAACAGATACGCAGTATTTT. Translated, it gives CASSLDSPTDTQYF. The chain employs TRBV9 and TRBJ2-3; D gene unclear. The CDR3 consists of 14 residues. Trimming removed 4 bases from V and 3 bases from J, with 12 bases in between. Germline loops: CDR1 SGDLS, CDR2 YYNGEE.

The chain carries TRBV7-2 and TRBJ2-7; 14 nucleotides line up with TRBD2. The CDR3 runs to 14 residues. Germline assignment: CDR1 SGHTA and CDR2 FQGNSA. After removal of 5 bases from V and 7 bases from J, the junction contained 4 bases not matched to a gene. The CDR3 sequence is CASSGGLAGVEQYF. CDR3 DNA sequence: TGTGCCAGCAGCGGGGGACTAGCGGGGGTGGAGCAGTACTTC.

This clonotype has a handful of counts. The chain has TRBV19 and TRBJ1-2; TRBD1 might be the D (5 bases). This CDR3 comprises 15 residues. Germline V gene sequence: CDR1 LNHDA, CDR2 SQIVND (reference sequence). V shed 7 bases and J shed 1 base, with 16 bases lying between them. In nucleotides, the CDR3 is TGTGCCAGTATCGTCAGGGACGATGATAACTATGGCTACACCTTC. Protein product: CASIVRDDDNYGYTF.

This clonotype was observed many times. The chain joins TRBV29-1 to TRBJ2-3, with TRBD1 matching over 9 bases. From germline, CDR1 is SQVTM and CDR2 ANQGSEA. This CDR3 is 14 amino acids long. With 3 bases clipped from V and 2 bases from J, the junction kept 3 bases outside the gene matches. The chain's CDR3 is CSVDGTGITDTQYF. The CDR3, as DNA: TGCAGCGTTGACGGGACAGGGATCACAGATACGCAGTATTTT.

By sample fraction, this clonotype is medium-sized. The chain is built from TRBV20-1 and TRBJ1-1, with 7 bases lining up with TRBD1. The trim removed 5 bases at V and 1 base at J, leaving 1 base unmatched. This CDR3 contains 12 residues. Germline values: CDR1 DFQATT, CDR2 SNEGSKA (reference sequence). CDR3 amino acids: CSAWTGNTEAFF. For the CDR3, the DNA is TGCAGTGCTTGGACAGGGAACACTGAAGCTTTCTTT.

This clonotype was seen repeatedly, ten times or more. CDR3 in DNA: TGCGCCAGCAGCCAAGACAGGGGTGGGGCCAACGTCCTGACTTTC. Translated: CASSQDRGGANVLTF. The chain joins TRBV4-1 to TRBJ2-6; D perhaps matches TRBD1 (6 bases). Trimming cost V 0 bases and J 3 bases, with 6 bases left between them. The CDR3 contains 15 residues. Germline V lookup: CDR1 MGHRA, CDR2 YSYEKL.

This clonotype was recorded a few times. This sequence joins TRBV29-1 and TRBJ2-6; 7 bases agree with TRBD1. Looked up from germline, CDR1 is SQVTM and CDR2 is ANQGSEA. The J segment lost 1 base and the V segment lost 4 bases, leaving 10 bases of the junction unmatched. This CDR3 contains 17 residues. CDR3 sequence (DNA): TGCAGCGTTGTGGGACAGATAATAGGGTCTGGGGCCAACGTCCTGACTTTC. Its protein product is CSVVGQIIGSGANVLTF.

The chain joins TRBV3-1 to TRBJ2-1, with D perhaps matching TRBD1 or TRBD2 (5 bases each). Germline lookup yields CDR1 LGHDT and CDR2 YNNKEL (reference sequence). The CDR3 totals 14 residues. Trimming cost V 0 bases and J 5 bases, with 8 bases left between them. The CDR3 sequence is CASSQEGPHNEQFF. CDR3 nucleotide sequence: TGTGCCAGCAGCCAAGAGGGACCACACAATGAGCAGTTCTTC.

In its sample, this clonotype was seen many times. The chain has TRBV29-1 and TRBJ1-1; TRBD1 might be the D (5 bases). CDR3 length equals 16 residues. CDR1 and CDR2 (germline): SQVTM, ANQGSEA. Trimming shortened V by 8 bases and J by 3 bases, and 25 bases separated the two germline ends. CDR3 protein: CSSLGVPLGVDTEAFF. In DNA, the CDR3 is TGCAGCTCATTAGGGGTCCCTTTGGGGGTGGACACTGAAGCTTTCTTT.